The T cell receptor (beta chain) under discussion was sequenced for a study of blood T cell repertoires in COVID-19. Trimming took 5 bases from V and 5 from J, leaving 9 bases between them. CDR3 size: 12 residues. Sequencing used immunoSEQ multiplex PCR; TCRdb keeps in-frame clones, though not all of them. This sample yields 200,000 to 300,000 clones, of which roughly 82% are seen a single time; around 2.5% belongs to the top ten. The TCR comes from a man aged 35 to 55 who had recovered from COVID-19. The gene calls are TRBV12-3 or TRBV12-4 and TRBJ1-1, with D uncertain. The source material was peripheral blood. The CDR3 loop reads CASSPTRTEAFF. The CDR3 region has the DNA TGTGCCAGCAGTCCCACTAGAACTGAAGCTTTCTTT.